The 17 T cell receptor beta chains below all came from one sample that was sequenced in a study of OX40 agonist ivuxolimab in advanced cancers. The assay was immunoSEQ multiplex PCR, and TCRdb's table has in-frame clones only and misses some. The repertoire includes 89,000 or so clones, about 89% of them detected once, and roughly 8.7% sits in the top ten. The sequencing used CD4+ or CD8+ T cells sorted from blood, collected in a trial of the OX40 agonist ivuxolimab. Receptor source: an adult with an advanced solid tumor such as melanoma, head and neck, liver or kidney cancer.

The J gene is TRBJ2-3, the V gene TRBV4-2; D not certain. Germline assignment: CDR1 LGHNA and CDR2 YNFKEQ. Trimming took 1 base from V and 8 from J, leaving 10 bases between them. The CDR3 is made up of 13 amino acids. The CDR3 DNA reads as TGTGCCAGCAGCCAAGGGGGTTTAGGTACGCAGTATTTT. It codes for CASSQGGLGTQYF.

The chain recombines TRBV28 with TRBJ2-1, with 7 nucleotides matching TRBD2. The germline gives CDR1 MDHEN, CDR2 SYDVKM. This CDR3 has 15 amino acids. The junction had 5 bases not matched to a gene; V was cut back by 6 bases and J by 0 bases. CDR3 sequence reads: CASRKLAASYNEQFF. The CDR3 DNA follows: TGTGCCAGCAGAAAGCTAGCGGCCTCCTACAATGAGCAGTTCTTC.

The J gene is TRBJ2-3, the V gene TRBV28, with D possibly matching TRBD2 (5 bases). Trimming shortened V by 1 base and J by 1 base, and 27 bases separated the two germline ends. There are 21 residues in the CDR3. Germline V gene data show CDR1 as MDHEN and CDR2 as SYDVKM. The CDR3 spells CASSLYGPGREGWFGTDTQYF. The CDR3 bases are TGTGCCAGCAGTTTATACGGGCCGGGTCGCGAGGGCTGGTTCGGCACAGATACGCAGTATTTT.

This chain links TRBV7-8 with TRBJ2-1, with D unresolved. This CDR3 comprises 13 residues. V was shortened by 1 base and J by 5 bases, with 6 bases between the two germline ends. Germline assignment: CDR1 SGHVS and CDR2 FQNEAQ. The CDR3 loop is CASSLDLHNEQFF. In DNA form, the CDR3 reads TGTGCCAGCAGCTTAGACCTCCACAATGAGCAGTTCTTC.

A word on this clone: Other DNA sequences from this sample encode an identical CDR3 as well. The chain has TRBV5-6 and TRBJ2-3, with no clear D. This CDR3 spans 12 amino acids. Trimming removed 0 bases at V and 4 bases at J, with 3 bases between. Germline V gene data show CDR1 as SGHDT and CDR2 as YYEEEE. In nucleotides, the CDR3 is TGTGCCAGCAGCTTGGTACCAGATACGCAGTATTTT. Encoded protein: CASSLVPDTQYF.

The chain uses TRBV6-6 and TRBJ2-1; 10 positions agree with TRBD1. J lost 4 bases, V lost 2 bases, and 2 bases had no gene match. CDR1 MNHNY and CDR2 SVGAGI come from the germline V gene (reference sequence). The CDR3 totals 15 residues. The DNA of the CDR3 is TGTGCCAGCAGTTACCCGGGACAGGGGTACAATGAGCAGTTCTTC. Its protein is CASSYPGQGYNEQFF.

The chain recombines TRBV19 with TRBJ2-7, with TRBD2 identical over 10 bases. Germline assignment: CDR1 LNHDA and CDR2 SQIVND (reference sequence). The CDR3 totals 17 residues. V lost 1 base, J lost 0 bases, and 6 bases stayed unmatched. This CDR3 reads CASSIAGLAASSYEQYV. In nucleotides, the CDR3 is TGTGCCAGTAGTATAGCCGGACTAGCGGCTAGCTCCTACGAGCAGTACGTC.

In DNA, the CDR3 is TGTGCCAGCAGTTTATCCTCGGGGACAGTAAGCTACGAGCAGTACTTC. It encodes CASSLSSGTVSYEQYF. The gene calls are TRBV27 and TRBJ2-7; 7 bases match TRBD1. V shed 0 bases and J 3 bases; nucleotides not matched to a gene: 8. The germline gives CDR1 MNHEY, CDR2 SMNVEV (reference sequence). CDR3 length: 16 residues.

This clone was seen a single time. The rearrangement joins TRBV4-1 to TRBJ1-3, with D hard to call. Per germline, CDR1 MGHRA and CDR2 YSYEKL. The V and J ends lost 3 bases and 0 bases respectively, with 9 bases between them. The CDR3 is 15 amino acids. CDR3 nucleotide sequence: TGCGCCAGCAGCCAGTGGCAGAGCTCTGGAAACACCATATATTTT. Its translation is CASSQWQSSGNTIYF.

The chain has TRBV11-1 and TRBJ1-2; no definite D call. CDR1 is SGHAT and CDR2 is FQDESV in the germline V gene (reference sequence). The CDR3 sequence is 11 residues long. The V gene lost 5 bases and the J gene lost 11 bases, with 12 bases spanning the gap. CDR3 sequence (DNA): TGTGCCAGCAGCCAAGGACCGGTGTACACCTTC. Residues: CASSQGPVYTF.

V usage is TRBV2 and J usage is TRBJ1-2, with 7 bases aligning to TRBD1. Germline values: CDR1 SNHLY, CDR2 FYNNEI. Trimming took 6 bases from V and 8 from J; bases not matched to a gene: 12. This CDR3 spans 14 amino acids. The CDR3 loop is CASSDSTGTFGYTF. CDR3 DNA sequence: TGTGCCAGCAGCGATTCGACAGGGACATTCGGCTACACCTTC.

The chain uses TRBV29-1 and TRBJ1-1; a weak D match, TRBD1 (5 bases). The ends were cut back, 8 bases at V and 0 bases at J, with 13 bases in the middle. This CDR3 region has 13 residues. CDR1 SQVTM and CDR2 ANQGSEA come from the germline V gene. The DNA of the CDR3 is TGCAGCTTTACCGGGACGGTGAACACTGAAGCTTTCTTT. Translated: CSFTGTVNTEAFF.

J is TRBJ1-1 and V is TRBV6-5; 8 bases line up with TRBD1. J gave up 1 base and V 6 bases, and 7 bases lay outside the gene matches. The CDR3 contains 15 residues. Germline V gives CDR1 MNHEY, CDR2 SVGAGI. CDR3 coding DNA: TGTGCCAGCAGATACCTGGGGACAGGGAACACTGAAGCTTTCTTT. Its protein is CASRYLGTGNTEAFF.

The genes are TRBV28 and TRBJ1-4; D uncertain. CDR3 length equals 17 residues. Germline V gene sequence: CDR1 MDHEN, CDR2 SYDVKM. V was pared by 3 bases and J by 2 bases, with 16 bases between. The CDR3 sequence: CASSFKILSRTNEKLFF. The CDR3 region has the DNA TGTGCCAGCAGTTTTAAGATACTCTCGAGGACTAATGAAAAACTGTTTTTT.

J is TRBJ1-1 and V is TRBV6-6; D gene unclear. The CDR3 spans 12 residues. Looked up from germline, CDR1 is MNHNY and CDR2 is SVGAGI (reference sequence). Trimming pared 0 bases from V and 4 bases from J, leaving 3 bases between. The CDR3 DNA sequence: TGTGCCAGCAGTTACTCTCTCACTGAAGCTTTCTTT. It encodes CASSYSLTEAFF.

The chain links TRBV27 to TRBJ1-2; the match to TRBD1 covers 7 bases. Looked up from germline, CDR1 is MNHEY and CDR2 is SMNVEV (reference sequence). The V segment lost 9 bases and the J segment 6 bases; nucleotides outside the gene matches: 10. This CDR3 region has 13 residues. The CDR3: CASTTLQGNGYTF. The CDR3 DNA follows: TGTGCCAGTACCACCTTACAGGGGAATGGCTACACCTTC.

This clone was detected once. Here the CDR3 reads CASSLSSGETQYF. CDR3 bases: TGTGCCAGCAGCTTGTCATCTGGGGAGACCCAGTACTTC. The rearrangement uses TRBV5-6 and TRBJ2-5; no clear D gene. Germline-derived CDR1 and CDR2 are SGHDT and YYEEEE. The ends were cut back, 1 base at V and 5 bases at J, with 9 bases in the middle. The CDR3 has 13 residues.